This T cell receptor beta chain was profiled in a study of cytomegalovirus exposure and HLA in healthy donors. Study results and caveats: According to a subsequent analysis, TCR clusters identified in the first cohort showed a tendency to co-occur across the approximately 120 validation repertoires.

Between the trimmed V and J ends, which lost 2 bases and 1 base, there was a span of 9 bases. The CDR3 sequence is 14 residues long. Germline CDR1 and CDR2: SGHVS and FQNEAQ. Assay: immunoSEQ multiplex PCR; the TCRdb copy retains only in-frame clones and omits some. The sample has some 86,000 clones, 80% to 95% seen once; the top ten hold 3% to 4.5%. This clone was picked up one time. No antigen is known for it. The rearrangement joins TRBV7-8 to TRBJ2-7, with D perhaps matching TRBD1 (5 bases). Material: PBMCs. The receptor was derived from a woman aged 25 to 39 in good health and CMV-seronegative. The CDR3 coding sequence is TGTGCCAGCAGCTTAAGCAGGGCATCCTACGAGCAGTACTTC. It specifies CASSLSRASYEQYF.